This TCR beta chain comes out of a study of radiation and T cells in renal cell carcinoma. Libraries were prepared by immunoSEQ multiplex PCR; TCRdb keeps only in-frame clonotypes and omits some of them. The sample lists tens of thousands of clones; 82% were seen once. Germline V CDR1 and CDR2: SGHDN, FVKESK. The CDR3 totals 14 residues. V shed 1 base and J shed 6 bases, with 9 bases lying between them. Time point specified: baseline pretreatment blood. As for treatment: 15 Gy SBRT to primary tumor, nephrectomy 4 weeks later. The J gene is TRBJ2-2, the V gene TRBV14; D might be TRBD2 (6 bases). The source is a man in his sixties with renal cell carcinoma. Here the sequenced sample was blood, taken from a patient whose treatment included radiotherapy and nephrectomy. CDR3: CASSQVAGSGELFF. The CDR3 bases are TGTGCCAGCAGCCAAGTTGCGGGGTCCGGGGAGCTGTTTTTT.